Below, one T cell receptor (beta chain) is given with its context. Using a J-beta primer mix together with a sample-barcoded 5' primer, a second PCR was run for about 6 to 12 cycles. MiXCR was run by TCRdb on the 5' RACE reads, yielding one entry per CDR3 protein. The table has roughly 2 million distinct CDR3 sequences, 49% seen once. The record originates from a study of blood T cells in healthy people across ages. The CDR3 covers 17 residues. The germline CDR1 and CDR2 sequences are LGHNA and YSLEER. The clonotype comes from a woman between 35 and 50 years old in good health. This chain links TRBV4-3 with TRBJ2-1; TRBD2 aligns across 8 bases. Gene TRBJ2-7 matches the end of the DNA better, so the J call may be wrong. The sample taken for sequencing was blood. The CDR3 nucleotides are TGCGCCAGCAGCCAAGATAGTGTTGGTAGCGGGGTGTACGAGCAGTACTTC. Its translation: CASSQDSVGSGVYEQYF.